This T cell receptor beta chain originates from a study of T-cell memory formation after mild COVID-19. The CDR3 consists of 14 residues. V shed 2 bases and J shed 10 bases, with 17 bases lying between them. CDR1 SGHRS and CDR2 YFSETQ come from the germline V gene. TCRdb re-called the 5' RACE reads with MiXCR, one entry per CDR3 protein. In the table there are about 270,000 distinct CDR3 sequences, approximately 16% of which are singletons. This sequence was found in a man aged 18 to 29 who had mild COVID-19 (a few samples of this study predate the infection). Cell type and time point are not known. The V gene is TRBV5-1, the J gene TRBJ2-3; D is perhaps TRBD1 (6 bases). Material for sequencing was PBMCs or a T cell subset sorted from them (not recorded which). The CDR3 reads CASSFRDKALAQYF. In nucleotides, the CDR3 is TGCGCCAGCAGCTTCCGGGACAAAGCCTTGGCGCAGTATTTT.